These 14 T cell receptor beta chains came from one sample sequenced in a study of identical twins. Each CDR3 protein is one row after TCRdb ran MiXCR on the 5' RACE reads. The data hold some 730,000 distinct CDR3 sequences, with 15% to 20% observed a single time. This sample was shared with a second study, whose subject was T cells expressing NK-cell markers.

The source material was PBMCs. These receptor sequences come from a woman aged 18-30 years in good health.

This sequence joins TRBV21-1 and TRBJ2-7; TRBD2, the table's D call, lacks a check against the DNA. TRBV21-1 is recorded as a pseudogene. The CDR3 extends over 17 amino acids. In DNA, the CDR3 is TGTGCCAGCAGCCCCCAGGGGTATAGCGGGAGTGGAATCGAGCAGTACTTC. Its translation: CASSPQGYSGSGIEQYF.

The gene calls are TRBV15 and TRBJ2-1; D is unresolved. This CDR3 region has 14 residues. The V end lost 0 bases, the J end lost 5 bases, and 8 bases lay between the germline ends. The germline CDR1 and CDR2 sequences are LNHNV and YYDKDF (reference sequence). The CDR3 spells CATSRDFNHNEQFF. The CDR3 nucleotides read TGTGCCACCAGCAGAGATTTTAACCACAATGAGCAGTTCTTC.

The chain recombines TRBV5-1 with TRBJ2-1; D unresolved. Germline CDR1 and CDR2: SGHRS and YFSETQ. V was clipped by 3 bases and J by 0 bases, with 10 bases between them. This CDR3 is built from 15 residues. CDR3 loop: CASSSLVHSYNEQFF. In DNA form, the CDR3 reads TGCGCCAGCAGCTCCTTGGTCCACTCCTACAATGAGCAGTTCTTC.

This clonotype was counted between two and nine times. The V call is TRBV27, the J call TRBJ2-3; 16 bases are shared with TRBD2. Per the germline V gene, CDR1 is MNHEY and CDR2 is SMNVEV (reference sequence). This CDR3 is 17 amino acids long. The V segment lost 6 bases and the J segment 1 base; nucleotides outside the gene matches: 4. The CDR3 coding sequence is TGTGCCAGCAGGGGACTAGCGGGAGGGCCTGGCACAGATACGCAGTATTTT. It yields the protein CASRGLAGGPGTDTQYF.

This chain uses TRBV12-3 or TRBV12-4 with TRBJ2-3; D tentatively reads TRBD1 or TRBD2 (5 bases each). The CDR3 is made up of 13 amino acids. V lost 1 base, J lost 4 bases, and 6 bases lay in between. For the CDR3, the DNA is TGTGCCAGCAGTTTAGTGGGACCAGATACGCAGTATTTT. This codes for CASSLVGPDTQYF.

This chain connects TRBV30 to TRBJ2-3, with D possibly matching TRBD1 (5 bases). CDR1 is GTSNPN, CDR2 SVGIG, per germline (reference sequence). This CDR3 spans 11 amino acids. Trimming left V 5 bases short and J 6 bases short, with 9 bases between. CDR3 DNA sequence: TGTGCCTGGGAAGGGGCTGATACGCAGTATTTT. Amino acid sequence: CAWEGADTQYF. The full variable domain, with the rest looked up from reference TRBV30 and TRBJ2-3, is SQTIHQWPATLVQPVGSPLSLECTVEGTSNPNLYWYRQAAGRGLQLLFYSVGIGQISSEVPQNLSASRPQDRQFILSSKKLLLSDSGFYLCAWEGADTQYFGPGTRLTVL.

The chain recombines TRBV20-1 with TRBJ1-1; maybe TRBD1 (6 bases). V lost 6 bases and J 4 bases, leaving 15 bases between the germline ends. CDR3 size: 13 residues. Germline CDR1 is DFQATT and CDR2 is SNEGSKA (reference sequence). The CDR3 reads CSAGGLMGTEAFF. The CDR3 DNA sequence: TGCAGTGCCGGGGGCCTCATGGGCACTGAAGCTTTCTTT.

The chain has TRBV20-1 and TRBJ2-3; possibly TRBD2 for D (6 bases). The CDR3 consists of 13 residues. Germline CDR1 reads DFQATT; CDR2 reads SNEGSKA (reference sequence). The CDR3, as DNA: TGCAGCGGGGGATTAACTGGCACAGATACGCAGTATTTT. This codes for CSGGLTGTDTQYF.

This clonotype was detected a few times. This sequence joins TRBV6-2 or TRBV6-3 and TRBJ2-5; D is unresolved. Germline loops: CDR1 MNHEY, CDR2 SVGEGT. Trimming removed 4 bases from V and 5 bases from J, with 11 bases in between. The CDR3 is 13 residues long. The CDR3 DNA reads TGTGCCAGCAGTTTAACGGCGGTGGAGACCCAGTACTTC. It yields the protein CASSLTAVETQYF.

This clonotype was seen at least ten times. The V call is TRBV6-2 or TRBV6-3, the J call TRBJ1-5, with TRBD1 as a possible D gene (5 bases). This CDR3 spans 14 amino acids. V lost 2 bases and J 7 bases, leaving 12 bases between the germline ends. Per the germline V gene, CDR1 is MNHEY and CDR2 is SVGEGT. The CDR3 region has the DNA TGTGCCAGCAGTTACGGGGGGGTAGGCCAGCCCCAGCATTTT. This sequence encodes CASSYGGVGQPQHF.

This chain uses TRBV19 with TRBJ2-3; D not certain. The CDR3 is made up of 14 amino acids. V lost 4 bases and J 2 bases, leaving 10 bases between the germline ends. Germline CDR1 is LNHDA and CDR2 is SQIVND (reference sequence). The CDR3 DNA reads as TGTGCCAGTAGTAGTCGGCGGAACACAGATACGCAGTATTTT. Translation gives CASSSRRNTDTQYF.

This clonotype has a count of ten or more. The chain uses TRBV6-2 or TRBV6-3 and TRBJ2-7; 7 nucleotides line up with TRBD1. V was pared by 7 bases and J by 6 bases, with 15 bases of the junction left unmatched. The CDR3 runs to 15 residues. CDR1 MNHEY and CDR2 SVGEGT come from the germline V gene. The CDR3 DNA is TGTGCCAGCACCACCTCGAGACAGGGTTTTTCCGAGCAGTACTTC. It codes for CASTTSRQGFSEQYF.

The V gene is TRBV15, the J gene TRBJ2-7; unclear D gene. This CDR3 has 11 amino acids. The V gene lost 7 bases and the J gene lost 4 bases, with 8 bases spanning the gap. Germline CDR1 is LNHNV and CDR2 is YYDKDF (reference sequence). The DNA for the CDR3 is TGTGCCACCATAATCGCGTACGAGCAGTACTTC. The encoded protein is CATIIAYEQYF.

The chain employs TRBV5-1 and TRBJ1-6, with D perhaps TRBD1 (5 bases). The germline V gene has CDR1 SGHRS and CDR2 YFSETQ. Deletions cut 1 base from V and 8 bases from J, with 10 bases between. The CDR3 sequence is 14 residues long. CDR3 protein: CASSLFRADSPLHF. The CDR3 DNA follows: TGCGCCAGCAGCTTGTTCAGGGCTGATTCACCCCTCCACTTT.